The rows below give T cell receptor beta chains drawn from one sample of a study of T cells in localized non-small cell lung cancer. Clones were read by immunoSEQ multiplex PCR, and TCRdb kept only the in-frame ones, dropping some. The sample shows 20,000 or so clones, 65% to 90% of them seen only once. Specimen: peripheral blood, collected before any cancer treatment. The source is a man aged 40 to 70 with stage I lung adenocarcinoma. Both conserved end residues are part of each CDR3. D genes are given only for firm matches. Rows give clone size only sometimes, using once, few, many, or a class for an expanded clone.

v_gene: TRBV11-2; j_gene: TRBJ1-4; abundance: -; d_gene: -; CDR3aa: CASSLGNQQGEKLFF; CDR3nt: TGTGCCAGCAGCTTAGGTAACCAGCAGGGTGAAAAACTGTTTTTT
v_gene: TRBV27; j_gene: TRBJ1-5; abundance: -; d_gene: -; CDR3aa: CASSFVNQPQHF; CDR3nt: TGTGCCAGCAGTTTCGTCAATCAGCCCCAGCATTTT
v_gene: TRBV6-1; j_gene: TRBJ2-7; abundance: -; d_gene: TRBD1; CDR3aa: CASSADRGIYEQYF; CDR3nt: TGTGCCAGCAGTGCGGACAGGGGGATCTACGAGCAGTACTTC
v_gene: TRBV9; j_gene: TRBJ1-2; abundance: -; d_gene: -; CDR3aa: CASSVDEGDYGYTF; CDR3nt: TGTGCCAGCAGCGTAGATGAGGGAGACTATGGCTACACCTTC
v_gene: TRBV7-7; j_gene: TRBJ2-1; abundance: -; d_gene: TRBD2; CDR3aa: CASSSGTSGGNEQFF; CDR3nt: TGTGCTAGCAGTTCCGGGACTAGCGGGGGAAATGAGCAGTTCTTC
v_gene: TRBV15; j_gene: TRBJ2-7; abundance: -; d_gene: -; CDR3aa: CATSRAGVIDEQYF; CDR3nt: TGTGCCACCAGCAGAGCGGGAGTTATTGACGAGCAGTACTTC
v_gene: TRBV5-1; j_gene: TRBJ2-2; abundance: -; d_gene: -; CDR3aa: CASSLWDSNTGELFF; CDR3nt: TGCGCCAGCAGCCTGTGGGATTCGAACACCGGGGAGCTGTTTTTT
v_gene: TRBV10-1; j_gene: TRBJ2-5; abundance: -; d_gene: -; CDR3aa: CASSEGETQYF; CDR3nt: TGCGCCAGCAGTGAGGGGGAGACCCAGTACTTC
v_gene: TRBV25-1; j_gene: TRBJ2-2; abundance: -; d_gene: -; CDR3aa: CARGGENTGELFF; CDR3nt: TGTGCCAGAGGAGGGGAGAACACCGGGGAGCTGTTTTTT
v_gene: TRBV5-1; j_gene: TRBJ2-7; abundance: few; d_gene: TRBD2; CDR3aa: CASSPGTSGSILSPAEQYF; CDR3nt: TGCGCCAGCAGCCCGGGGACTAGCGGGAGCATCTTATCGCCTGCCGAGCAGTACTTC
v_gene: TRBV27; j_gene: TRBJ2-3; abundance: -; d_gene: TRBD1; CDR3aa: CASSTMTGYSPDTQYF; CDR3nt: TGTGCCAGCAGTACTATGACAGGGTATTCTCCAGATACGCAGTATTTT
v_gene: TRBV7-8; j_gene: TRBJ2-1; abundance: -; d_gene: -; CDR3aa: CASSRKDSPSNEQFF; CDR3nt: TGTGCCAGCAGCCGAAAGGACAGCCCCTCCAATGAGCAGTTCTTC
v_gene: TRBV7-8; j_gene: TRBJ2-1; abundance: -; d_gene: -; CDR3aa: CASTLGGGSSYNEQFF; CDR3nt: TGTGCCAGCACCTTAGGGGGCGGGAGTTCCTACAATGAGCAGTTCTTC
v_gene: TRBV6-5; j_gene: TRBJ1-2; abundance: -; d_gene: -; CDR3aa: CASSYGSGAKGYTF; CDR3nt: TGTGCCAGCAGTTACGGGTCGGGCGCGAAGGGCTACACCTTC
v_gene: TRBV7-3; j_gene: TRBJ2-1; abundance: -; d_gene: TRBD2; CDR3aa: CASSVSGSSYNEQFF; CDR3nt: TGTGCCAGCAGCGTTAGCGGGAGTTCCTACAATGAGCAGTTCTTC
v_gene: TRBV5-1; j_gene: TRBJ2-1; abundance: -; d_gene: TRBD2; CDR3aa: CASSFLAGIDNEQFF; CDR3nt: TGCGCCAGCAGCTTCCTAGCGGGAATTGACAATGAGCAGTTCTTC
v_gene: TRBV2; j_gene: TRBJ2-7; abundance: -; d_gene: -; CDR3aa: CASDFGGSSSYEQYF; CDR3nt: TGTGCCAGCGATTTTGGGGGCTCCAGCTCCTACGAGCAGTACTTC
v_gene: TRBV6-1; j_gene: TRBJ2-5; abundance: -; d_gene: -; CDR3aa: CASRGLTEVPQYF; CDR3nt: TGTGCCAGCAGGGGACTGACCGAGGTCCCCCAGTACTTC
v_gene: TRBV5-4; j_gene: TRBJ1-2; abundance: -; d_gene: TRBD1; CDR3aa: CASSLDRGLNYGYTF; CDR3nt: TGTGCCAGCAGCTTGGACAGGGGACTAAACTATGGCTACACCTTC
v_gene: TRBV7-2; j_gene: TRBJ1-6; abundance: -; d_gene: -; CDR3aa: CASSSPRSGNSPLHF; CDR3nt: TGTGCCAGCAGTTCACCCCGGTCGGGGAATTCACCCCTCCACTTT
v_gene: TRBV18; j_gene: TRBJ1-2; abundance: -; d_gene: -; CDR3aa: CASSPPLIANYGYTF; CDR3nt: TGTGCCAGCTCACCACCGTTAATAGCTAACTATGGCTACACCTTC
v_gene: TRBV28; j_gene: TRBJ2-7; abundance: -; d_gene: TRBD2; CDR3aa: CASSWGLAGGYEQYF; CDR3nt: TGTGCCAGCAGTTGGGGACTAGCGGGAGGCTACGAGCAGTACTTC
v_gene: TRBV28; j_gene: TRBJ2-7; abundance: -; d_gene: TRBD2; CDR3aa: CASSWGRGDSYEQYF; CDR3nt: TGTGCCAGCAGTTGGGGACGGGGGGACTCCTACGAGCAGTACTTC
v_gene: TRBV9; j_gene: TRBJ2-7; abundance: -; d_gene: -; CDR3aa: CASSVDEGAYEQYF; CDR3nt: TGTGCCAGCAGCGTAGATGAGGGGGCCTACGAGCAGTACTTC
v_gene: TRBV5-5; j_gene: TRBJ1-4; abundance: once; d_gene: -; CDR3aa: CASSLDGRGKDEKLFF; CDR3nt: TGTGCCAGCAGCTTGGATGGCCGAGGGAAGGATGAAAAACTGTTTTTT
v_gene: TRBV7-2; j_gene: TRBJ2-3; abundance: -; d_gene: -; CDR3aa: CASTPYTDTQYF; CDR3nt: TGTGCCAGCACCCCTTACACAGATACGCAGTATTTT
v_gene: TRBV7-8; j_gene: TRBJ2-7; abundance: once; d_gene: -; CDR3aa: CASSPPRRVGYEQYF; CDR3nt: TGTGCCAGCAGCCCACCCAGGAGGGTCGGCTACGAGCAGTACTTC
v_gene: TRBV5-4; j_gene: TRBJ2-1; abundance: once; d_gene: -; CDR3aa: CASTLVGGLNEQFF; CDR3nt: TGTGCCAGCACTTTAGTGGGGGGGCTCAATGAGCAGTTCTTC
v_gene: TRBV30; j_gene: TRBJ1-5; abundance: -; d_gene: TRBD1; CDR3aa: CAWSPTNRGNQPQHF; CDR3nt: TGTGCCTGGAGTCCCACAAACAGGGGAAATCAGCCCCAGCATTTT
v_gene: TRBV28; j_gene: TRBJ1-2; abundance: -; d_gene: -; CDR3aa: CASSSLARGYGYTF; CDR3nt: TGTGCCAGCAGTTCTTTGGCCCGAGGTTATGGCTACACCTTC
v_gene: TRBV11-2; j_gene: TRBJ2-7; abundance: -; d_gene: -; CDR3aa: CASSLVINEQYF; CDR3nt: TGTGCCAGCAGCTTAGTAATCAACGAGCAGTACTTC
v_gene: TRBV18; j_gene: TRBJ2-5; abundance: once; d_gene: -; CDR3aa: CASSPPSIQETQYF; CDR3nt: TGTGCCAGCTCACCACCGTCAATACAAGAGACCCAGTACTTC
v_gene: TRBV28; j_gene: TRBJ2-4; abundance: -; d_gene: -; CDR3aa: CASSFGPSKNIQYF; CDR3nt: TGTGCCAGCAGTTTCGGGCCTTCCAAAAACATTCAGTACTTC
v_gene: TRBV5-1; j_gene: TRBJ2-7; abundance: -; d_gene: -; CDR3aa: CASSSGTSYEQYF; CDR3nt: TGCGCCAGCAGCTCGGGGACGTCCTACGAGCAGTACTTC
v_gene: TRBV6-6; j_gene: TRBJ1-6; abundance: -; d_gene: TRBD1; CDR3aa: CASSLTGLGNSPLHF; CDR3nt: TGTGCCAGCAGCCTGACAGGGTTAGGTAATTCACCCCTCCACTTT
v_gene: TRBV27; j_gene: TRBJ2-7; abundance: -; d_gene: TRBD2; CDR3aa: CASSLGSGIGEQYF; CDR3nt: TGTGCCAGCAGTTTAGGTAGCGGGATAGGCGAGCAGTACTTC
v_gene: TRBV19; j_gene: TRBJ1-6; abundance: -; d_gene: TRBD1; CDR3aa: CASGDRGNSPLHF; CDR3nt: TGTGCCAGCGGTGACAGGGGAAATTCACCCCTCCACTTT
v_gene: TRBV5-8; j_gene: TRBJ2-1; abundance: -; d_gene: TRBD2; CDR3aa: CASTVSGIPSYNEQFF; CDR3nt: TGTGCCAGCACCGTTAGCGGGATACCCTCCTACAATGAGCAGTTCTTC
v_gene: TRBV6-1; j_gene: TRBJ2-7; abundance: -; d_gene: TRBD2; CDR3aa: CASSDQASGSYEQYF; CDR3nt: TGTGCCAGCAGCGATCAAGCCAGCGGGAGCTACGAGCAGTACTTC
v_gene: TRBV11-2; j_gene: TRBJ2-5; abundance: once; d_gene: TRBD2; CDR3aa: CASTRTSGDQETQYF; CDR3nt: TGTGCCAGCACCAGGACTAGCGGGGACCAAGAGACCCAGTACTTC
v_gene: TRBV10-2; j_gene: TRBJ1-5; abundance: -; d_gene: -; CDR3aa: CASSEWGFGNQPQHF; CDR3nt: TGCGCCAGCAGTGAGTGGGGTTTCGGCAATCAGCCCCAGCATTTT
v_gene: TRBV11-2; j_gene: TRBJ2-2; abundance: -; d_gene: -; CDR3aa: CASSYTDTGELFF; CDR3nt: TGTGCCAGCAGCTACACAGACACCGGGGAGCTGTTTTTT
v_gene: TRBV11-2; j_gene: TRBJ2-7; abundance: -; d_gene: TRBD1; CDR3aa: CASSLGTGTYEQYF; CDR3nt: TGTGCCAGCAGCCTTGGGACAGGCACCTACGAGCAGTACTTC
v_gene: TRBV28; j_gene: TRBJ1-2; abundance: -; d_gene: -; CDR3aa: CASSRPPHYGYTF; CDR3nt: TGTGCCAGCAGCCGACCTCCCCACTATGGCTACACCTTC
v_gene: TRBV10-2; j_gene: TRBJ2-7; abundance: -; d_gene: -; CDR3aa: CASSDSGQAYEQYF; CDR3nt: TGCGCCAGCAGTGACTCGGGACAAGCCTACGAGCAGTACTTC
v_gene: TRBV5-1; j_gene: TRBJ1-4; abundance: -; d_gene: TRBD1; CDR3aa: CASSSGRQGGNEKLFF; CDR3nt: TGCGCCAGCAGCTCTGGCAGACAGGGAGGAAATGAAAAACTGTTTTTT
v_gene: TRBV6-4; j_gene: TRBJ2-7; abundance: -; d_gene: TRBD1; CDR3aa: CASSDLDRGRVEQYF; CDR3nt: TGTGCCAGCAGTGACCTCGACAGGGGGCGCGTCGAGCAGTACTTC
v_gene: TRBV6-1; j_gene: TRBJ2-1; abundance: -; d_gene: TRBD2; CDR3aa: CASSEIGRAYNEQFF; CDR3nt: TGTGCCAGCAGTGAAATCGGGAGGGCCTACAATGAGCAGTTCTTC
v_gene: TRBV12-5; j_gene: TRBJ2-3; abundance: -; d_gene: TRBD1; CDR3aa: CASGSPGGERTDTQYF; CDR3nt: TGTGCTAGTGGAAGCCCAGGGGGCGAACGTACAGATACGCAGTATTTT
v_gene: TRBV27; j_gene: TRBJ2-5; abundance: -; d_gene: TRBD2; CDR3aa: CASSGVAGDTETQYF; CDR3nt: TGTGCCAGCAGTGGGGTAGCGGGAGACACAGAGACCCAGTACTTC
v_gene: TRBV28; j_gene: TRBJ1-3; abundance: -; d_gene: TRBD1; CDR3aa: CASRDDRGPSGNTIYF; CDR3nt: TGTGCCAGCAGAGACGACAGGGGACCCTCTGGAAACACCATATATTTT
v_gene: TRBV28; j_gene: TRBJ2-7; abundance: once; d_gene: TRBD2; CDR3aa: CASSLWGGSYEQYF; CDR3nt: TGTGCCAGCAGCCTTTGGGGGGGTTCCTACGAGCAGTACTTC
v_gene: TRBV30; j_gene: TRBJ1-2; abundance: -; d_gene: -; CDR3aa: CAWSYGGRNGYTF; CDR3nt: TGTGCCTGGAGTTACGGGGGGCGGAATGGCTACACCTTC
v_gene: TRBV5-1; j_gene: TRBJ1-3; abundance: -; d_gene: TRBD1; CDR3aa: CASSFQGTAGNTIYF; CDR3nt: TGCGCCAGCAGCTTCCAGGGGACAGCTGGAAACACCATATATTTT
v_gene: TRBV15; j_gene: TRBJ1-6; abundance: -; d_gene: -; CDR3aa: CATRDSYNSPLHF; CDR3nt: TGTGCCACCAGGGACAGTTATAATTCACCCCTCCACTTT
v_gene: TRBV10-3; j_gene: TRBJ2-4; abundance: -; d_gene: TRBD1; CDR3aa: CAISSGGLAKNIQYF; CDR3nt: TGTGCCATCAGTTCAGGGGGTCTAGCCAAAAACATTCAGTACTTC
v_gene: TRBV29-1; j_gene: TRBJ2-1; abundance: -; d_gene: TRBD2; CDR3aa: CSVIKRLAGGIYNEQFF; CDR3nt: TGCAGCGTGATAAAAAGACTAGCGGGGGGGATTTACAATGAGCAGTTCTTC
v_gene: TRBV4-3; j_gene: TRBJ1-4; abundance: -; d_gene: -; CDR3aa: CASSQDHERYSEKLFF; CDR3nt: TGCGCCAGCAGCCAAGATCACGAGAGGTACTCTGAAAAACTGTTTTTT
v_gene: TRBV9; j_gene: TRBJ2-1; abundance: -; d_gene: -; CDR3aa: CASSVASSYNEQFF; CDR3nt: TGTGCCAGCAGCGTAGCTAGTAGCTACAATGAGCAGTTCTTC
v_gene: TRBV10-2; j_gene: TRBJ2-1; abundance: -; d_gene: TRBD2; CDR3aa: CATVRGGGSSYNEQFF; CDR3nt: TGCGCCACAGTCCGGGGCGGGGGGAGCTCCTACAATGAGCAGTTCTTC